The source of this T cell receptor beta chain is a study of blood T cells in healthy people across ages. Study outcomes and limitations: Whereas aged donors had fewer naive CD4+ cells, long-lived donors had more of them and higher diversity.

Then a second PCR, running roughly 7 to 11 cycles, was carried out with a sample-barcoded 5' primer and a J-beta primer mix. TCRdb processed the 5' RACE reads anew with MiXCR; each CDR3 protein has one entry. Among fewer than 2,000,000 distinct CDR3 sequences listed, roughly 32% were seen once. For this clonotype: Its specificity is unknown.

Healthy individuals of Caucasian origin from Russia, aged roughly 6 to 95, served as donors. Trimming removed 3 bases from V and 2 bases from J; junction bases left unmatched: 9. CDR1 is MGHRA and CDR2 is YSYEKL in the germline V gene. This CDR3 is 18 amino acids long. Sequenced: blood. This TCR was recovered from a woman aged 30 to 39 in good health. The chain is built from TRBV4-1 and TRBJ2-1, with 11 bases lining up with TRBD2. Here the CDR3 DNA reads TGCGCCAGCAGCCATCTACTAGCGGGAGATGGGGCCTACAATGAGCAGTTCTTC. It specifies CASSHLLAGDGAYNEQFF.